These T cell receptor beta chains were read from a single sample in a study of T cell clonotyping in hematopoietic cell transplantation. Sequencing was performed with immunoSEQ multiplex PCR; in TCRdb, only in-frame clones are kept and a portion is missing. The repertoire holds under 15,000 clones, with approximately 92% as singletons. The sequenced sample was peripheral blood mononuclear cells. The receptor set was obtained from a man aged 25-40 years in good health. Some clones in this sample may be carry-over from other donors' samples. The CDR3 runs from the conserved cysteine through the conserved F or W. The D gene is left open where the match is weak. Clone size is stated in some rows and not others, as once, few, many or a class when expanded.

v_gene	abundance	d_gene	j_gene	CDR3aa	CDR3nt
TRBV6-9	.	.	TRBJ1-2	CASSLRTANYGYTF	TGTGCCAGCAGCCTCCGAACAGCTAACTATGGCTACACCTTC
TRBV10-3	.	.	TRBJ2-1	CAISDNANEQFF	TGTGCCATCAGTGATAACGCTAATGAGCAGTTCTTC
TRBV5-1	.	TRBD1	TRBJ2-7	CASRTGQGPYEQYF	TGCGCCAGCAGGACGGGACAGGGGCCCTACGAGCAGTACTTC
TRBV6-1	.	TRBD1	TRBJ2-7	CASSEADRVYEQYF	TGTGCCAGCAGTGAGGCTGACAGGGTATACGAGCAGTACTTC
TRBV6-4	once	.	TRBJ1-1	CASRKTGVTEAFF	TGTGCCAGCAGGAAGACCGGTGTAACTGAAGCTTTCTTT
TRBV25-1	.	TRBD1	TRBJ1-1	CASSRQGRTEAFF	TGTGCCAGCAGTAGACAGGGGAGGACTGAAGCTTTCTTT
TRBV20-1	.	.	TRBJ1-2	CSAYNNYGYTF	TGCAGTGCTTATAATAACTATGGCTACACCTTC
TRBV5-5	.	.	TRBJ1-1	CASSFRDTEAFF	TGTGCCAGCAGCTTTAGGGACACTGAAGCTTTCTTT
TRBV7-2	.	.	TRBJ2-1	CASSPRVQNEQFF	TGTGCCAGCAGCCCCCGGGTCCAAAATGAGCAGTTCTTC
TRBV19	.	TRBD1	TRBJ1-2	CASSLLGTGSDGYTF	TGTGCCAGTAGTTTGCTCGGGACAGGGTCTGATGGCTACACCTTC
TRBV6-1	.	TRBD1	TRBJ2-2	CAIDRGLTGELFF	TGTGCCATAGACAGGGGGCTTACCGGGGAGCTGTTTTTT
TRBV7-2	.	TRBD1	TRBJ1-1	CASSLKSTGGLGTEAFF	TGTGCCAGCAGCTTAAAATCTACAGGGGGCTTGGGCACTGAAGCTTTCTTT
TRBV19	.	TRBD1	TRBJ1-1	CASSYDRGGTEAFF	TGTGCCAGTAGTTATGACAGGGGGGGCACTGAAGCTTTCTTT
TRBV7-9	.	.	TRBJ2-6	CASSYSWNVLTF	TGTGCCAGCAGCTATTCGTGGAACGTCCTGACTTTC
TRBV5-1	.	TRBD2	TRBJ2-3	CASSLYRTSGRAADTQYF	TGCGCCAGCAGCTTGTACAGAACTAGCGGGAGGGCCGCAGATACGCAGTATTTT
TRBV30	.	.	TRBJ1-1	CAWIQGIEAFF	TGTGCCTGGATCCAGGGGATTGAAGCTTTCTTT
TRBV6-4	.	TRBD2	TRBJ2-3	CASSEAGGTDTQYF	TGTGCCAGCAGTGAAGCGGGGGGCACAGATACGCAGTATTTT
TRBV5-1	.	.	TRBJ2-2	CASSRLKAGELFF	TGCGCCAGCAGCCGGCTAAAAGCCGGGGAGCTGTTTTTT
TRBV2	.	.	TRBJ1-5	CASTRNNQPQHF	TGTGCCAGCACCCGCAACAATCAGCCCCAGCATTTT
TRBV6-5	once	.	TRBJ2-1	CASGVRGEQFF	TGTGCCAGTGGGGTGCGTGGTGAGCAGTTCTTC